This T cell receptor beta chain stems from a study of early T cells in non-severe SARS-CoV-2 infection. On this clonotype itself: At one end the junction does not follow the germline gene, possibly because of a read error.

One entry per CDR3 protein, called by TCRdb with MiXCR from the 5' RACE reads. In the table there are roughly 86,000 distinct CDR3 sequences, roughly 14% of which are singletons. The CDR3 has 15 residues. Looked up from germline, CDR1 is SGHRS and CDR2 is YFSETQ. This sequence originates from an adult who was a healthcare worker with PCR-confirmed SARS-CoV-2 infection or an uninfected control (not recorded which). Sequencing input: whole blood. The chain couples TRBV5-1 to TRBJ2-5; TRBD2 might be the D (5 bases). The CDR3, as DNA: TGCGCCAGCACCTTGGCCGGGAAGTACCAAGAGACCCAGTACTTC. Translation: CASTLAGKYQETQYF.